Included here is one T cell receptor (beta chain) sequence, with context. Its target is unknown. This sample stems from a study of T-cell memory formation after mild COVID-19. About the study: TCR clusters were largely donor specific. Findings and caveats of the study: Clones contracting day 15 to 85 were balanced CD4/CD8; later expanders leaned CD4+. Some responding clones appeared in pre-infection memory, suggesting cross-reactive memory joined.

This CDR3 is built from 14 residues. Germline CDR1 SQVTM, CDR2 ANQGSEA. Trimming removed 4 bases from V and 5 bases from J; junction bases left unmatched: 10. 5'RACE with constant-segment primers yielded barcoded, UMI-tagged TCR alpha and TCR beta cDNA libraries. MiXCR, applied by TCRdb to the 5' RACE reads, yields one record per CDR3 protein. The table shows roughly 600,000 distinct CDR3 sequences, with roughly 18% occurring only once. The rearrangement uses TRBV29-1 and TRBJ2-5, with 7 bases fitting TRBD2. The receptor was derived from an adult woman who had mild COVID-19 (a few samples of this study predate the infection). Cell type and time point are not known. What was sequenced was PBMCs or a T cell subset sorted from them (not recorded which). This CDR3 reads CSVAGEAGDETQYF. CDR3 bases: TGCAGCGTTGCCGGTGAGGCGGGAGACGAGACCCAGTACTTC.